Reported below is one T cell receptor beta chain. Its target is not known. The data derive from a study of identical twins. Study-level points and caveats: Out-of-frame alpha sequences common to twins exhibited an excess of low generation probability. In cord blood, abundant beta clonotypes had fewer insertions; memory showed no trend. There is a chance that invariant MAIT and iNKT cells partially muddied zero-insertion analyses.

TCRdb reprocessed the 5' RACE reads with MiXCR, giving one entry per CDR3 protein. Of around 240,000 distinct CDR3 sequences listed, 5.5% to 8% are singletons. The CDR3 has 14 residues. The germline V and J ends were trimmed by 3 bases and 3 bases, with 9 bases remaining between them. Germline CDR1 reads SGHVS; CDR2 reads FQNEAQ. These data were likewise used in another study, on yellow fever vaccine responses in identical twins. That investigation notes: The T cell response to vaccination in identical twins was reportedly partly convergent and partly personalized.

This chain links TRBV7-8 with TRBJ2-4, with D perhaps matching TRBD2 (5 bases). The sequenced sample consisted of memory (CD45RO+) T cells sorted from blood. This TCR came from a woman aged 18-30 years in good health. The CDR3 is CASSLLANKNIQYF. The DNA for the CDR3 is TGTGCCAGCAGCTTGCTAGCCAACAAAAACATTCAGTACTTC. The full variable domain, with the rest looked up from reference TRBV7-8 and TRBJ2-4, is GAGVSQSPRYKVAKRGQDVALRCDPISGHVSLFWYQQALGQGPEFLTYFQNEAQLDKSGLPSDRFFAERPEGSVSTLKIQRTQQEDSAVYLCASSLLANKNIQYFGAGTRLSVL.